Below, one TCR beta chain is given with its context. The authors' processing: Nucleated cell counts were estimated from reference gene primer amplification. Sequenced by immunoSEQ multiplex PCR; TCRdb stores in-frame clones only, minus some. Clonal size and the V and J genes are those of that table, whereas D and trimming came from the DNA. Of 200,000 to 300,000 clones listed, around 87% were seen once; the top ten hold about 3%. The data belong to a study of blood T cell repertoires in COVID-19. On the study more broadly: PBMCs, B-cell-depleted T cells, or T cells provided the cDNA or gDNA that made up the material.

The sample comprised peripheral blood. This clonotype originated in a woman in her twenties or thirties who had recovered from COVID-19.

CDR3 sequence: CASSSLPKETQYF. The CDR3 DNA reads as TGTGCCAGCAGCTCGCTCCCTAAAGAGACCCAGTACTTC. The genes are TRBV7-6 and TRBJ2-5; no clear D. Looked up from germline, CDR1 is SGHVS and CDR2 is FNYEAQ. The V end was cut by 4 bases, the J end by 3 bases, with 9 bases between. CDR3 length: 13 amino acids. Full variable domain (rest looked up from reference TRBV7-6 and TRBJ2-5): GAGVSQSPRYKVTKRGQDVALRCDPISGHVSLYWYRQALGQGPEFLTYFNYEAQQDKSGLPNDRFSAERPEGSISTLTIQRTEQRDSAMYRCASSSLPKETQYFGPGTRLLVL.